Listed here are 16 T cell receptor beta chains from one sample, sequenced in a study of shared clonotypes between healthy human individuals. The method was immunoSEQ multiplex PCR; TCRdb's version includes in-frame clones alone and lacks a portion of them. The repertoire has millions of clones, roughly nine tenths of them found once; the top ten carry under 0.15%. Sequenced material: naive CD4+ T cells sorted from blood. Subset noted: CD45RA+ positively selected. The receptors originated from a man between 18 and 35 years old in good health.

This chain uses TRBV9 with TRBJ2-1; 9 bases match TRBD2. V was pared by 0 bases and J by 7 bases, with 11 bases of the junction left unmatched. The CDR3 spans 17 residues. Germline-derived CDR1 and CDR2 are SGDLS and YYNGEE. As DNA, the CDR3 is TGTGCCAGCAGCGTAGCCGGGGTAGCGGGAGTAAGGAATGAGCAGTTCTTC. Translated, it gives CASSVAGVAGVRNEQFF.

The V call is TRBV6-6, the J call TRBJ1-2; no definite D call. The CDR3 loop spans 12 amino acids. V was cut by 0 bases and J by 8 bases, with 7 bases left in between. In germline, CDR1 is MNHNY, CDR2 SVGAGI (reference sequence). CDR3 region: CASSYSNVGYTF. The CDR3 bases are TGTGCCAGCAGTTACTCGAACGTCGGCTACACCTTC.

The chain has TRBV30 and TRBJ1-2; 9 bases are a match to TRBD1. The CDR3 consists of 14 residues. Trimming at V came to 2 bases and at J to 7 bases, leaving 8 bases not matched to a gene. The germline V gene encodes CDR1 GTSNPN and CDR2 SVGIG (reference sequence). As DNA, the CDR3 is TGTGCCTGGAGTCTAAAAAGGGGACAGGGTGGCTACACCTTC. This translates into CAWSLKRGQGGYTF.

This chain connects TRBV19 to TRBJ2-1; 11 bases map to TRBD2. The trim removed 3 bases at V and 9 bases at J, leaving 1 base unmatched. The germline gives CDR1 LNHDA, CDR2 SQIVND (reference sequence). The CDR3 is 13 residues long. CDR3 coding DNA: TGTGCCAGTAGTATTCTAGCGGGAGGTGAGCAGTTCTTC. Protein: CASSILAGGEQFF.

The chain links TRBV21-1 to TRBJ1-5; the D call in the table, TRBD1, was not verified against the DNA. TRBV21-1 is listed as a pseudogene. The CDR3 is 15 residues long. As DNA, the CDR3 is TGTGCCAGCAGCAAACCCCTGGCAGGGGTACAGCCCCAGCATTTT. Amino acid sequence: CASSKPLAGVQPQHF.

In nucleotides, the CDR3 is TGTGCCAGCAGTACTCGGACGGTCTCCTACGAGCAGTACTTC. It translates to CASSTRTVSYEQYF. The J gene is TRBJ2-7, the V gene TRBV27; D ambiguous. The CDR3 sequence is 14 residues long. The V gene lost 5 bases and the J gene lost 0 bases, with 11 bases spanning the gap. Germline loops: CDR1 MNHEY, CDR2 SMNVEV (reference sequence).

J is TRBJ2-1 and V is TRBV30; 11 bases agree with TRBD2. CDR1 and CDR2 (germline): GTSNPN, SVGIG (reference sequence). This CDR3 region has 13 residues. CDR3 protein: CASGLAATMRQFF. The CDR3 region has the DNA TGTGCATCGGGACTAGCGGCAACAATGAGGCAGTTCTTC.

The chain joins TRBV10-3 to TRBJ1-1; a possible D gene is TRBD1 (6 bases). Germline assignment: CDR1 ENHRY and CDR2 SYGVKD. Trimming took off 7 bases at V and 3 bases at J, with 15 bases between the two ends. This CDR3 spans 14 amino acids. The CDR3 loop is CAIKVRGADTEAFF. The CDR3 DNA sequence: TGTGCCATCAAAGTGCGGGGGGCGGACACTGAAGCTTTCTTT.

The chain employs TRBV6-5 and TRBJ2-7; D is uncertain. V was cut by 6 bases and J by 2 bases, with 11 bases left in between. Germline loops: CDR1 MNHEY, CDR2 SVGAGI. The CDR3 spans 13 residues. CDR3 coding DNA: TGTGCCAGCAGCGTCGACGGCACCTACGAGCAGTACTTC. Protein product: CASSVDGTYEQYF.

This sequence joins TRBV5-1 and TRBJ2-3, with TRBD2 matching 8 bases. Per the germline V gene, CDR1 is SGHRS and CDR2 is YFSETQ. This CDR3 has 15 residues. V lost 0 bases to trimming and J lost 5 bases; unmatched junction nucleotides: 5. The CDR3, as DNA: TGCGCCAGCAGCTTGGGGCCGGGGGGGAAAGATACGCAGTATTTT. Amino acids: CASSLGPGGKDTQYF.

The V gene is TRBV11-2, the J gene TRBJ1-6; 7 nucleotides match TRBD1. V trimming: 3 bases; J trimming: 9 bases; junction bases outside the gene matches: 5. The CDR3 is made up of 14 amino acids. CDR1 is SGHAT, CDR2 FQNNGV, per germline. The CDR3 coding sequence is TGTGCCAGCAGCTTCGGACAGGCCACTTCACCCCTCCACTTT. Its protein product is CASSFGQATSPLHF.

This chain joins TRBV4-3 and TRBJ2-1, with 7 positions matching TRBD1. After removal of 0 bases from V and 4 bases from J, the junction contained 9 bases not matched to a gene. CDR1 is LGHNA, CDR2 YSLEER, per germline. The CDR3 sequence is 17 residues long. Written as DNA, the CDR3 is TGCGCCAGCAGCCAAGATTTAGTGGGACAGAGATACAATGAGCAGTTCTTC. Translating gives CASSQDLVGQRYNEQFF.

V usage is TRBV29-1 and J usage is TRBJ1-1; TRBD1 matches 8 bases. Germline values: CDR1 SQVTM, CDR2 ANQGSEA. The CDR3 totals 13 residues. V gave up 7 bases and J gave up 1 base; unmatched junction bases: 5. CDR3 sequence (DNA): TGCAGCGCTCAGGGACAGGAGAACACTGAAGCTTTCTTT. This gives the protein CSAQGQENTEAFF. Full variable domain (outside the CDR3, taken from reference TRBV29-1 and TRBJ1-1): SAVISQKPSRDICQRGTSLTIQCQVDSQVTMMFWYRQQPGQSLTLIATANQGSEATYESGFVIDKFPISRPNLTFSTLTVSNMSPEDSSIYLCSAQGQENTEAFFGQGTRLTVV.

This sequence joins TRBV10-2 and TRBJ2-2, with D maybe TRBD2 (6 bases). Trimming removed 6 bases from V and 0 bases from J, with 11 bases in between. The CDR3 totals 15 residues. Germline V gene lookup returns CDR1 WSHSY and CDR2 SAAADI. The CDR3 region has the DNA TGCGCCAGCAGGGGCGGGGATCCGAACACCGGGGAGCTGTTTTTT. Protein sequence: CASRGGDPNTGELFF.

This sequence joins TRBV18 and TRBJ2-1; tentative D call: TRBD2 (5 bases). CDR1 is KGHSH, CDR2 LQKENI, per germline. The CDR3 length is 16 residues. The germline V and J ends were trimmed by 2 bases and 0 bases, with 11 bases remaining between them. For the CDR3, the DNA is TGTGCCAGCTCACCAGAGGGAACGAGCTCCTACAATGAGCAGTTCTTC. Its protein is CASSPEGTSSYNEQFF.

The chain carries TRBV2 and TRBJ2-7, with D perhaps TRBD1 or TRBD2 (5 bases each). The CDR3 length is 15 residues. Germline assignment: CDR1 SNHLY and CDR2 FYNNEI. Between the trimmed V and J ends, which lost 5 bases and 5 bases, there was a span of 19 bases. CDR3 DNA sequence: TGTGCCAGCAGTCCGAGGGTGGGGCAGGGAAACGAGCAGTACTTC. Amino acids: CASSPRVGQGNEQYF.